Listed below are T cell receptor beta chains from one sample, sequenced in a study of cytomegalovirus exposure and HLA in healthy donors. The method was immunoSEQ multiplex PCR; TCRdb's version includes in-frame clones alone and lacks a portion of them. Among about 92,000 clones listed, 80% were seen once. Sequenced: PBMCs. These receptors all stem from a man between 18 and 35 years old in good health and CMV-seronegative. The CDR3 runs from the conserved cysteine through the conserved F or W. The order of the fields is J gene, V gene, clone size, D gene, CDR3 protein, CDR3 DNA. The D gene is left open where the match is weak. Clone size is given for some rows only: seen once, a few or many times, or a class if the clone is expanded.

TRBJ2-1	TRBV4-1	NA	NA	CASSQEGFRGEQFF	TGCGCCAGCAGCCAAGAAGGGTTTAGGGGCGAGCAGTTCTTC
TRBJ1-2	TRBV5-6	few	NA	CASSFAPPRGTGYGYTF	TGTGCCAGCAGCTTTGCCCCCCCCAGGGGAACGGGGTATGGCTACACCTTC
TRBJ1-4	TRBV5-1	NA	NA	CASRGWGTNEKLFF	TGCGCCAGCAGGGGTTGGGGCACTAATGAAAAACTGTTTTTT
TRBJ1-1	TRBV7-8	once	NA	CASSLVVLNTEAFF	TGTGCCAGCAGCTTAGTCGTCTTGAACACTGAAGCTTTCTTT
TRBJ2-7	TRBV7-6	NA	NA	CASSYYRDEQYF	TGTGCCAGCAGCTACTACAGGGACGAGCAGTACTTC
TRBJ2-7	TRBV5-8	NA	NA	CASSLVQGGGPYEQYF	TGTGCCAGCAGCTTGGTACAAGGGGGGGGCCCCTACGAGCAGTACTTC
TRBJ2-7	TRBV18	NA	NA	CASSPNSGTLSYEQYF	TGTGCCAGCTCACCAAATTCCGGGACATTGTCCTACGAGCAGTACTTC
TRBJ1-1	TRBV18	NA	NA	CASSPSGTLNTEAFF	TGTGCCAGCTCACCAAGCGGCACCCTGAACACTGAAGCTTTCTTT
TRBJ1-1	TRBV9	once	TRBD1	CASSVATGTGQNTEAFF	TGTGCCAGCAGCGTAGCTACCGGGACAGGCCAGAACACTGAAGCTTTCTTT
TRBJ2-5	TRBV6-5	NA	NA	CASSYSSGETQYF	TGTGCCAGCAGTTACTCATCAGGGGAGACCCAGTACTTC